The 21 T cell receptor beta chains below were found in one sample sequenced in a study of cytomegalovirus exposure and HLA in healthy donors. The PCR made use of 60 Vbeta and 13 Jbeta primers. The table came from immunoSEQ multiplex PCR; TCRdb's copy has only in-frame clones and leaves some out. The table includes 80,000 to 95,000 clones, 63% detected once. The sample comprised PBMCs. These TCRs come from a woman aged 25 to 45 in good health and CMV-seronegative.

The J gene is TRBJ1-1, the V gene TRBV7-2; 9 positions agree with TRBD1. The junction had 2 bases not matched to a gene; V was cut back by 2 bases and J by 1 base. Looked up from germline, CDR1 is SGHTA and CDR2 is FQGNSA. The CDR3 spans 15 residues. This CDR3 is CASSLTGGWNTEAFF. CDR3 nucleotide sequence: TGTGCCAGCAGCTTAACAGGGGGCTGGAACACTGAAGCTTTCTTT.

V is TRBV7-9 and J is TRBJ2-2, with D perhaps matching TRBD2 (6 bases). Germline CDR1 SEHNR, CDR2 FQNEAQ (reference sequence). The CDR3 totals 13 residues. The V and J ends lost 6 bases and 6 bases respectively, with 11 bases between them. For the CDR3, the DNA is TGTGCCAGCAGTTGGGGGGAACCCGGGGAGCTGTTTTTT. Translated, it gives CASSWGEPGELFF.

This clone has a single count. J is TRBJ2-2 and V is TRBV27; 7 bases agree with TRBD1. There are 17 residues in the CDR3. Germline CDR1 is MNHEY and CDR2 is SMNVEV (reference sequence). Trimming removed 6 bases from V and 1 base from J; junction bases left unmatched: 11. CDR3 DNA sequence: TGTGCCAGCAGCAAAAAGAAAGGACAGGTGAACACCGGGGAGCTGTTTTTT. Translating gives CASSKKKGQVNTGELFF.

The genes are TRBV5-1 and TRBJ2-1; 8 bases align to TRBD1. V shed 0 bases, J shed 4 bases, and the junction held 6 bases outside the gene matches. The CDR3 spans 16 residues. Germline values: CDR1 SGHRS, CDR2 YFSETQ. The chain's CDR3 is CASSLAQGARYNEQFF. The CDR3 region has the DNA TGCGCCAGCAGCTTGGCCCAGGGGGCGCGGTACAATGAGCAGTTCTTC. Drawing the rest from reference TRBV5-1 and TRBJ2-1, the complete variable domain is KAGVTQTPRYLIKTRGQQVTLSCSPISGHRSVSWYQQTPGQGLQFLFEYFSETQRNKGNFPGRFSGRQFSNSRSEMNVSTLELGDSALYLCASSLAQGARYNEQFFGPGTRLTVL.

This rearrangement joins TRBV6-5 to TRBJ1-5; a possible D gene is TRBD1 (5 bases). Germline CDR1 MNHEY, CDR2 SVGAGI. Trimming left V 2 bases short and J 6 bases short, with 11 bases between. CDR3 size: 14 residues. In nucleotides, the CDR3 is TGTGCCAGCAGTTACAGGGGTGGAAGTCAGCCCCAGCATTTT. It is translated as CASSYRGGSQPQHF.

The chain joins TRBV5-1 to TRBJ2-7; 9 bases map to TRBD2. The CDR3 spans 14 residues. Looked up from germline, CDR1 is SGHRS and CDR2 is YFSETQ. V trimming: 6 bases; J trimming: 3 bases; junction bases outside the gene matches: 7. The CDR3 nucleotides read TGCGCCAGCAAAGAGCGGGGGGACATCTACGAGCAGTACTTC. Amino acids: CASKERGDIYEQYF.

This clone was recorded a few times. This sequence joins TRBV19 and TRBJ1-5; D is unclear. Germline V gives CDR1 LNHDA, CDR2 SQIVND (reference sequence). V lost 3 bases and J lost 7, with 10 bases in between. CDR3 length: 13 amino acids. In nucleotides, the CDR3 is TGTGCCAGTAGTATCGGGTTGAGACAGCCCCAGCATTTT. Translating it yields CASSIGLRQPQHF.

In nucleotides, the CDR3 is TGTGCCAGCAGCTGGGACAGGGGGCATGAAAAACTGTTTTTT. It codes for CASSWDRGHEKLFF. The chain couples TRBV5-6 to TRBJ1-4, with TRBD1 matching 12 bases. The CDR3 contains 14 residues. J was trimmed by 6 bases and V by 3 bases; bases with no gene match: 0. Germline CDR1 and CDR2: SGHDT and YYEEEE.

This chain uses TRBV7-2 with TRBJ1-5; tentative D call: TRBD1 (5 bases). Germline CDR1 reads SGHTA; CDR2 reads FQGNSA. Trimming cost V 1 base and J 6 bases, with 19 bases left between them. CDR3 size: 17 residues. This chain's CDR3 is CASSLGAGRSSSQPQHF. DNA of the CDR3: TGTGCCAGCAGCTTAGGGGCGGGACGGTCTTCCAGTCAGCCCCAGCATTTT.

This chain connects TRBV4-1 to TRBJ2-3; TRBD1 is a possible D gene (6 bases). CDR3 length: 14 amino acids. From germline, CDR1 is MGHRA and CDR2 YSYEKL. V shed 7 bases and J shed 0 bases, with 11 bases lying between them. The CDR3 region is CASTHRASTDTQYF. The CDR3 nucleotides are TGCGCCAGCACCCACAGGGCAAGCACAGATACGCAGTATTTT.

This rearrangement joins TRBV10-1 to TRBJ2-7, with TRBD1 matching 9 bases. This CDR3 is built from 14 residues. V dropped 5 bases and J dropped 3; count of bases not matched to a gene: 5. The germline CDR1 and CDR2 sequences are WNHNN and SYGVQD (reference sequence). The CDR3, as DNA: TGCGCCAGCAGTCGCCGGGACAGGGACTACGAGCAGTACTTC. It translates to CASSRRDRDYEQYF.

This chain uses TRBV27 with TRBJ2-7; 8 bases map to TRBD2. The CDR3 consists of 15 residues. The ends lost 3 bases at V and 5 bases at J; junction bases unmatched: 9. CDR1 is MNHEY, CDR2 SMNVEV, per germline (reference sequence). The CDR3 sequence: CASSLLIGGDDEQYF. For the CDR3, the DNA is TGTGCCAGCAGTTTGTTAATCGGGGGGGACGACGAGCAGTACTTC.

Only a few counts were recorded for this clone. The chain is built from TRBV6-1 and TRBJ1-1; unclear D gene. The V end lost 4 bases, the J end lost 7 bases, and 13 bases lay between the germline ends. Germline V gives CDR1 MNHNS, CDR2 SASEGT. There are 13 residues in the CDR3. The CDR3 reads CASSATATSEAFF. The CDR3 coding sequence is TGTGCCAGCAGTGCCACAGCTACTAGTGAAGCTTTCTTT.

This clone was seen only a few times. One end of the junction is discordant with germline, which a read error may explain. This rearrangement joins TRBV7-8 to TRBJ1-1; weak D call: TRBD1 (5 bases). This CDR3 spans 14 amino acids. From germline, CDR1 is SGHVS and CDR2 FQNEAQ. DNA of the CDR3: TGTGCCAGCAGCTTAGGGCCAGGGAACCCTGAAGCTTTCTTT. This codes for CASSLGPGNPEAFF.

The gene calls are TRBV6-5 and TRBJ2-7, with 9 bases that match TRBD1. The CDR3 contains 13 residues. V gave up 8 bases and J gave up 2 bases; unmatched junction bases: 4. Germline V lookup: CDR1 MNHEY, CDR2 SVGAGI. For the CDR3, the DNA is TGTGCCAGCGGGACAGGGCCAACCTACGAGCAGTACTTC. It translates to CASGTGPTYEQYF.

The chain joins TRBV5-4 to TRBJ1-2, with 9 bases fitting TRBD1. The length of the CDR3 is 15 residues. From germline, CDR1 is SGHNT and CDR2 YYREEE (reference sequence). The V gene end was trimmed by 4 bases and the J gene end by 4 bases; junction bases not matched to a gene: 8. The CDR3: CASSLGQGKTYGYTF. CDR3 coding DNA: TGTGCCAGCAGCCTGGGACAGGGAAAGACCTATGGCTACACCTTC.

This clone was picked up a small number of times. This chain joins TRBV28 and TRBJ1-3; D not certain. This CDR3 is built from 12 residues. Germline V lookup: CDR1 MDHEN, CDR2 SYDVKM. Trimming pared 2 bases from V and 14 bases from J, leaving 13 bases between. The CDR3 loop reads CASSLVRQPLYF. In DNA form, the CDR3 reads TGTGCCAGCAGTTTAGTGCGGCAACCCTTATATTTT.

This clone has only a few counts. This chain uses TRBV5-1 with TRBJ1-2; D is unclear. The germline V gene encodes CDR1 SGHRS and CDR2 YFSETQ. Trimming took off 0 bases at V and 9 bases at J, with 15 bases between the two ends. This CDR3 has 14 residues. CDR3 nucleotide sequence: TGCGCCAGCAGCTTGGAGCGGGGTACTATGAGCTACACCTTC. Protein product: CASSLERGTMSYTF.

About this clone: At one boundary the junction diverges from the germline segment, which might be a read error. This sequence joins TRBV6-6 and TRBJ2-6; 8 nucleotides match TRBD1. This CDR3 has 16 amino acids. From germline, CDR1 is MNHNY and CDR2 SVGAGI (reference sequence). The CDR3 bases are TGTGTCAGCAGTGGACAGGGAATCGCTGGGGCCAACGTCCTGACTTTC. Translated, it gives CVSSGQGIAGANVLTF.

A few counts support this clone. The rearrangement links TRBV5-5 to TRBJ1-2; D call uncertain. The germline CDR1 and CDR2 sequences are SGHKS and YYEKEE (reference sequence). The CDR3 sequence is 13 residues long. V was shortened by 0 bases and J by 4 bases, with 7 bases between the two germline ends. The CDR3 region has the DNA TGTGCCAGCAGCTTGGGTACAGCCTATGGCTACACCTTC. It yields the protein CASSLGTAYGYTF.

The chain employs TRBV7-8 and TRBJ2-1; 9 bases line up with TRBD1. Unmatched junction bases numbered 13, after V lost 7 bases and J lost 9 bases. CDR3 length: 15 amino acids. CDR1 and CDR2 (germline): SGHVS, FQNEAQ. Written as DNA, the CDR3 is TGTGCCAGCACCCGGACAGGGGAATCATGGAGTGAGCAGTTCTTC. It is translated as CASTRTGESWSEQFF.